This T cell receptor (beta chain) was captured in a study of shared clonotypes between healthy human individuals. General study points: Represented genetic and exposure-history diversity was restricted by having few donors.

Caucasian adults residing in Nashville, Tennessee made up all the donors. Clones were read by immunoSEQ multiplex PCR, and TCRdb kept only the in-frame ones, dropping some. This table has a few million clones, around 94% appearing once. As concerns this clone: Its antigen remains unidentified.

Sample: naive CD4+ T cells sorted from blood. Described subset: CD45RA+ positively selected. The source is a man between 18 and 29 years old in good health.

CDR3 coding DNA: TGCGCCAGCAGCTTGGCCGGTCGCACAGATACGCAGTATTTT. This sequence encodes CASSLAGRTDTQYF. The V and J genes are TRBV5-1 and TRBJ2-3; D is uncertain. Germline CDR1 is SGHRS and CDR2 is YFSETQ. V lost 0 bases and J lost 1, with 6 bases in between. The CDR3 contains 14 residues.